Listed here are 22 T cell receptor beta chains from one sample, sequenced in a study of T cell responses to AZD1222 COVID-19 vaccine. Sequencing used immunoSEQ multiplex PCR; TCRdb keeps in-frame clones, though not all of them. Here the sample spans roughly 140,000 clones, 80% to 95% being singletons. Sequenced material: peripheral blood, taken on day 0 of AZD1222 vaccination. Receptor source: an adult in good health.

Points on this clone: Distinct nucleotide sequences in the sample also encode this CDR3. The rearrangement links TRBV29-1 to TRBJ1-1, with D uncertain. Germline V gene sequence: CDR1 SQVTM, CDR2 ANQGSEA. The CDR3 loop spans 10 amino acids. V gave up 7 bases and J gave up 2 bases, with 5 bases separating them. In DNA form, the CDR3 reads TGCAGCGCTCTAAACACTGAAGCTTTCTTT. Its protein is CSALNTEAFF.

The gene calls are TRBV5-1 and TRBJ1-1; 7 positions agree with TRBD1. The CDR3 consists of 13 residues. The trim removed 4 bases at V and 7 bases at J, leaving 7 bases unmatched. Looked up from germline, CDR1 is SGHRS and CDR2 is YFSETQ. The CDR3 DNA reads as TGCGCCAGCAGCGTTACAGGGGACCTTGAAGCTTTCTTT. Encoded protein: CASSVTGDLEAFF.

This clone has a single count. The gene calls are TRBV29-1 and TRBJ1-1; D perhaps matches TRBD1 (6 bases). This CDR3 has 13 amino acids. Per the germline V gene, CDR1 is SQVTM and CDR2 is ANQGSEA. V lost 3 bases to trimming and J lost 4 bases, with 12 bases between them. The chain's CDR3 is CSVDQGRATEAFF. CDR3 nucleotides: TGCAGCGTTGATCAGGGGAGGGCCACTGAAGCTTTCTTT.

The CDR3 nucleotides are TGTGCCAGCAGCGCCAGTCTCCCCTCCTACGAGCAGTACTTC. Protein: CASSASLPSYEQYF. The gene calls are TRBV11-2 and TRBJ2-7; no clear D. The CDR3 has 14 residues. The V end was cut by 5 bases, the J end by 0 bases, with 11 bases between. From germline, CDR1 is SGHAT and CDR2 FQNNGV.

The chain recombines TRBV2 with TRBJ2-5; possible D gene TRBD1, 5 bases. With 6 bases removed from V and 3 bases from J, the gap between germline ends came to 8 bases. This CDR3 comprises 12 residues. Germline V gives CDR1 SNHLY, CDR2 FYNNEI. The CDR3 bases are TGTGCCAGCAGCGACAGTAAAGAGACCCAGTACTTC. Protein: CASSDSKETQYF. Supplemented by reference TRBV2 and TRBJ2-5, the full variable domain reads EPEVTQTPSHQVTQMGQEVILRCVPISNHLYFYWYRQILGQKVEFLVSFYNNEISEKSEIFDDQFSVERPDGSNFTLKIRSTKLEDSAMYFCASSDSKETQYFGPGTRLLVL.

The chain links TRBV20-1 to TRBJ2-1; no clear D gene. Germline V lookup: CDR1 DFQATT, CDR2 SNEGSKA (reference sequence). V was cut by 5 bases and J by 5 bases, with 7 bases left in between. The CDR3 extends over 11 amino acids. Here the CDR3 reads CSALRNNEQFF. The CDR3 region has the DNA TGCAGTGCTTTGCGTAACAATGAGCAGTTCTTC.

The gene calls are TRBV12-3 or TRBV12-4 and TRBJ1-1; D possibly corresponds to TRBD1 (5 bases). The CDR3 is 13 residues long. Trimming left V 8 bases short and J 1 base short, with 11 bases between. The CDR3 sequence is CASLPGGNTEAFF. The CDR3 DNA follows: TGTGCCAGCCTCCCGGGGGGGAACACTGAAGCTTTCTTT.

The V and J genes are TRBV6-1 and TRBJ2-3; 12 nucleotides agree with TRBD2. V shed 4 bases and J 4 bases; nucleotides not matched to a gene: 6. This CDR3 is built from 16 residues. From germline, CDR1 is MNHNS and CDR2 SASEGT. CDR3 nucleotide sequence: TGTGCCAGCAGTGGATTGCTAGCGGGAGGGGCAGATACGCAGTATTTT. This codes for CASSGLLAGGADTQYF.

The V call is TRBV2, the J call TRBJ1-5; no firm D call. This CDR3 has 15 residues. Germline CDR1 reads SNHLY; CDR2 reads FYNNEI. The V and J ends lost 6 bases and 0 bases respectively, with 12 bases between them. CDR3 region: CASRAWTDSNQPQHF. The CDR3 DNA reads TGTGCCAGCAGGGCCTGGACGGATAGCAATCAGCCCCAGCATTTT.

The rearrangement links TRBV3-1 (or the pseudogene TRBV3-2) to TRBJ2-1; either TRBD1 or TRBD2 may fit D (5 bases each). CDR3 size: 16 residues. Germline V gene sequence: CDR1 LGHDT, CDR2 YNNKEL (reference sequence). V lost 1 base and J 1 base, leaving 11 bases between the germline ends. The DNA of the CDR3 is TGTGCCAGCAGCCAAGGGTGGGACGGGTCCTACAATGAGCAGTTCTTC. Its translation is CASSQGWDGSYNEQFF.

This clone was observed a single time. The chain joins TRBV7-9 to TRBJ2-1; TRBD1 might be the D (5 bases). V was cut by 3 bases and J by 8 bases, with 5 bases left in between. From germline, CDR1 is SEHNR and CDR2 FQNEAQ (reference sequence). The CDR3 consists of 11 residues. In DNA, the CDR3 is TGTGCCAGCAGCTTCAGGGATGAGCAGTTCTTC. This translates into CASSFRDEQFF. Complete variable domain (other parts from reference TRBV7-9 and TRBJ2-1): DTGVSQNPRHKITKRGQNVTFRCDPISEHNRLYWYRQTLGQGPEFLTYFQNEAQLEKSRLLSDRFSAERPKGSFSTLEIQRTEQGDSAMYLCASSFRDEQFFGPGTRLTVL.

V usage is TRBV2 and J usage is TRBJ1-5, with no clear D. The ends were cut back, 6 bases at V and 1 base at J, with 7 bases in the middle. CDR3 length: 13 amino acids. Per germline, CDR1 SNHLY and CDR2 FYNNEI. The CDR3 DNA is TGTGCCAGCAGGTCCTGGAGCAATCAGCCCCAGCATTTT. Its translation: CASRSWSNQPQHF.

The chain combines TRBV10-3 with TRBJ2-5; 10 positions match TRBD2. Trimming took 6 bases from V and 5 from J; bases not matched to a gene: 6. CDR1 ENHRY and CDR2 SYGVKD come from the germline V gene. CDR3 length equals 14 residues. CDR3 sequence: CAISVAGGGETQYF. The CDR3 DNA sequence: TGTGCCATCAGCGTAGCGGGAGGCGGGGAGACCCAGTACTTC.

This clone was found once. V usage is TRBV6-1 and J usage is TRBJ2-2; D is ambiguous. The CDR3 length is 15 residues. V was trimmed by 1 base and J by 5 bases, leaving 11 bases between them. Per germline, CDR1 MNHNS and CDR2 SASEGT. The CDR3 here is CASSEVGRSTGELFF. CDR3 sequence (DNA): TGTGCCAGCAGTGAAGTCGGCAGGTCTACCGGGGAGCTGTTTTTT.

The table lists this clone with a few counts. This sequence joins TRBV19 and TRBJ2-7; unclear D gene. V shed 3 bases and J shed 3 bases, with 12 bases lying between them. The germline V gene has CDR1 LNHDA and CDR2 SQIVND (reference sequence). CDR3 length: 14 residues. In DNA form, the CDR3 reads TGTGCCAGTAGTATCCGAGCACTCAACTACGAGCAGTACTTC. It yields the protein CASSIRALNYEQYF.

V usage is TRBV19 and J usage is TRBJ1-5, with D perhaps TRBD1 (6 bases). This CDR3 contains 15 residues. Germline lookup yields CDR1 LNHDA and CDR2 SQIVND (reference sequence). V was trimmed by 3 bases and J by 2 bases, leaving 11 bases between them. The CDR3 DNA sequence: TGTGCCAGTAGTATCCGGGACACCCGCAATCAGCCCCAGCATTTT. Translating gives CASSIRDTRNQPQHF. Full variable domain (missing parts from reference TRBV19 and TRBJ1-5): DGGITQSPKYLFRKEGQNVTLSCEQNLNHDAMYWYRQDPGQGLRLIYYSQIVNDFQKGDIAEGYSVSREKKESFPLTVTSAQKNPTAFYLCASSIRDTRNQPQHFGDGTRLSIL.

In DNA, the CDR3 is TGTGCCAGCAGTTACTCGTCCGGGTCCTACGAGCAGTACTTC. Its translation is CASSYSSGSYEQYF. This chain joins TRBV6-2 or TRBV6-3 and TRBJ2-7, with D hard to call. CDR1 and CDR2 from the germline V gene are MNHEY and SVGEGT. V was shortened by 0 bases and J by 1 base, with 7 bases between the two germline ends. CDR3 size: 14 residues.

The rearrangement links TRBV5-4 to TRBJ1-3, with a possible D match to TRBD1 (5 bases). V was trimmed by 10 bases and J by 9 bases, leaving 23 bases between them. The CDR3 is 14 amino acids. Germline assignment: CDR1 SGHNT and CDR2 YYREEE (reference sequence). CDR3 bases: TGTGCCGTAGCGGTGTGGGGACGGGTCTCCACCATATATTTT. Amino acid sequence: CAVAVWGRVSTIYF.

The chain combines TRBV7-9 with TRBJ2-7; 11 nucleotides agree with TRBD1. The germline gives CDR1 SEHNR, CDR2 FQNEAQ (reference sequence). The V segment lost 3 bases and the J segment 3 bases; nucleotides outside the gene matches: 1. The CDR3 has 14 amino acids. The CDR3 region has the DNA TGTGCCAGCAGCTTGGACAGGGGGCACTACGAGCAGTACTTC. Translated, it gives CASSLDRGHYEQYF.

Here the CDR3 DNA reads TGCGCCAGCAGACCATCGGGACGGATGAGCTCTGGAAACACCATATATTTT. Protein: CASRPSGRMSSGNTIYF. The V and J genes are TRBV5-1 and TRBJ1-3; a weak D match, TRBD1 (5 bases). The CDR3 covers 17 residues. Germline V CDR1 and CDR2: SGHRS, YFSETQ. Trimming took 5 bases from V and 0 from J, leaving 18 bases between them. Using reference TRBV5-1 and TRBJ1-3 for the parts outside the CDR3, the full variable domain is KAGVTQTPRYLIKTRGQQVTLSCSPISGHRSVSWYQQTPGQGLQFLFEYFSETQRNKGNFPGRFSGRQFSNSRSEMNVSTLELGDSALYLCASRPSGRMSSGNTIYFGEGSWLTVV.

The J gene is TRBJ1-3, the V gene TRBV5-4; D possibly corresponds to TRBD1 (6 bases). The germline V and J ends were trimmed by 4 bases and 2 bases, with 13 bases remaining between them. CDR1 SGHNT and CDR2 YYREEE come from the germline V gene (reference sequence). There are 15 residues in the CDR3. In DNA, the CDR3 is TGTGCCAGCAGCCGAGGGGACACGGCTGGAAACACCATATATTTT. Translating gives CASSRGDTAGNTIYF.

CDR3 nucleotides: TGTGCCACCAGCAGAGATGCGCGGGAGGCTTTCTTT. This codes for CATSRDAREAFF. J is TRBJ1-1 and V is TRBV15; D not resolved. The germline V gene encodes CDR1 LNHNV and CDR2 YYDKDF (reference sequence). The germline V and J ends were trimmed by 0 bases and 11 bases, with 10 bases remaining between them. This CDR3 comprises 12 residues.